This TCR beta chain was identified in a study of shared T cell receptors in the human thymus. Assay: immunoSEQ multiplex PCR; the TCRdb copy retains only in-frame clones and omits some. The sample includes hundreds of thousands of clones, around 87% of them seen just once. From germline, CDR1 is LNHDA and CDR2 SQIVND (reference sequence). V dropped 7 bases and J dropped 5 bases, with 14 bases sitting between them. This CDR3 is built from 13 residues. The same sample was also used in a study of human thymus T cells. That report notes: Corrective heart surgery yielded resections, and these provided the thymus tissue. Apparent bias marked the V and J gene usage of thymic and blood repertoires. In unrelated individuals, thymic repertoires overlapped highly, according to related research.

The sequence came from a boy younger than two with a congenital heart defect. The rearrangement links TRBV19 to TRBJ2-5; possibly TRBD1 for D (6 bases). The sequencing input was thymocytes. Here the CDR3 DNA reads TGTGCCAGTAAAGGGGCAGGGGTGGAGACCCAGTACTTC. Encoded protein: CASKGAGVETQYF. The complete variable domain, with remaining parts taken from reference TRBV19 and TRBJ2-5, reads DGGITQSPKYLFRKEGQNVTLSCEQNLNHDAMYWYRQDPGQGLRLIYYSQIVNDFQKGDIAEGYSVSREKKESFPLTVTSAQKNPTAFYLCASKGAGVETQYFGPGTRLLVL.